These 23 T cell receptor beta chains share one sample of origin, sequenced in a study of blood T cells in healthy people across ages (dated by TCRdb to between 2014 and 2017). Libraries were constructed by 5' RACE. Data came from an Illumina HiSeq 2500. A second PCR of roughly 7 to 11 cycles was performed with a sample-barcoded 5' primer and a J-beta primer mix. Through fastp at Q25 and MiXCR, TCRdb rebuilt clones from the public reads, retaining in-frame beta chains. Rows with one shared CDR3 protein collapse into an entry with the most common genes and DNA. Within this sample are 550,000 to 800,000 distinct CDR3 sequences, with approximately 29% of them counted one time only. The top ten constitute approximately 15% of the sample. Material: blood. These receptors all come from a woman of 80 years or more in good health. Donor details come from another sample of the same person, matched by shared clones.

There are a few counts of this clonotype. The gene calls are TRBV7-9 and TRBJ1-2; 8 nucleotides line up with TRBD1. Trimming removed 4 bases from V and 4 bases from J; junction bases left unmatched: 11. The CDR3 is 16 amino acids. Germline CDR1 is SEHNR and CDR2 is FQNEAQ (reference sequence). Here the CDR3 DNA reads TGTGCCAGCAGCTCTATGGGCAGGGGGCAAATCTATGGCTACACCTTC. Residues: CASSSMGRGQIYGYTF.

This clonotype was recorded many times. The genes are TRBV7-3 and TRBJ2-7, with D possibly being TRBD2 (7 bases). In germline, CDR1 is SGHTA, CDR2 FQGTGA. The CDR3 length is 14 residues. Trimming shortened V by 2 bases and J by 6 bases, and 14 bases separated the two germline ends. CDR3 nucleotides: TGTGCCAGCAGCTTATTTGGGGGGGCGAGCGAGCAGTACTTC. Translating gives CASSLFGGASEQYF.

In regard to this clonotype: At one end the junction does not follow the germline gene, possibly because of a read error. The chain couples TRBV20-1 to TRBJ2-1, with 9 bases lining up with TRBD2. The CDR3 is made up of 16 amino acids. Germline lookup yields CDR1 DFQATT and CDR2 SNEGSKA (reference sequence). The CDR3 DNA reads TGCAGTGCTCCCGCAGTTAGCGGGGGACGCTACTATGAGCAGTTCTTC. This codes for CSAPAVSGGRYYEQFF.

This clonotype was observed at least ten times. CDR3: CASIREAQGYTEAFF. The CDR3 DNA is TGTGCCAGCATACGGGAAGCGCAGGGGTACACTGAAGCTTTCTTT. This chain uses TRBV4-2 with TRBJ1-1, with D tentatively TRBD1 (6 bases). V lost 7 bases, J lost 3 bases, and 18 bases lay in between. Germline loops: CDR1 LGHNA, CDR2 YNFKEQ. This CDR3 comprises 15 residues.

The rearrangement joins TRBV5-6 to TRBJ1-2, with TRBD1 matching over 9 bases. The CDR3 length is 14 residues. Losses at the gene ends were 4 bases for V and 7 bases for J; bases not matched to a gene: 8. CDR1 and CDR2 from the germline V gene are SGHDT and YYEEEE. The CDR3 DNA reads TGTGCCAGCAGCCGCGAGGACAGGGGAGGTGGCTACACCTTC. Its translation is CASSREDRGGGYTF.

This clonotype showed up many times. The chain carries TRBV7-9 and TRBJ1-5, with D unresolved. Germline assignment: CDR1 SEHNR and CDR2 FQNEAQ (reference sequence). V lost 1 base and J lost 4, with 8 bases in between. The CDR3 has 14 amino acids. CDR3 amino acids: CASSLDRSNQPQHF. CDR3 DNA: TGTGCCAGCAGCTTAGACAGATCGAATCAGCCCCAGCATTTT.

This clonotype was seen repeatedly, ten times or more. The genes are TRBV6-5 and TRBJ2-7; unclear D gene. CDR3 length: 13 residues. Germline CDR1 reads MNHEY; CDR2 reads SVGAGI. The V and J ends lost 8 bases and 0 bases respectively, with 11 bases between them. CDR3 region: CASGSVVSYEQYF. In DNA, the CDR3 is TGTGCCAGCGGCTCAGTGGTCTCCTACGAGCAGTACTTC.

The CDR3 region has the DNA TGTGCCAGCAACCGACGGCCGGGGGCCGGAGAGACCCAGTACTTC. It codes for CASNRRPGAGETQYF. The chain recombines TRBV7-2 with TRBJ2-7; D may match TRBD1 or TRBD2 (6 bases each). The closer fit of TRBJ2-5 to the DNA end suggests the J call may be wrong. Germline V gives CDR1 SGHTA, CDR2 FQGNSA. The CDR3 has 15 residues.

This sequence joins TRBV20-1 and TRBJ1-1; no reliable D call. The CDR3 extends over 17 amino acids. Germline values: CDR1 DFQATT, CDR2 SNEGSKA (reference sequence). V was trimmed by 2 bases and J by 6 bases, leaving 25 bases between them. The CDR3 loop is CSARRPSAIMYGAEAFF. CDR3 nucleotide sequence: TGCAGTGCTAGACGACCTTCCGCAATAATGTACGGGGCTGAAGCTTTCTTT.

Ten or more counts support this clonotype. An end of the junction does not agree with germline; a read error may underlie this. The rearrangement joins TRBV7-7 to TRBJ2-5; no clear D. CDR1 SSHAT and CDR2 FNYEAQ come from the germline V gene (reference sequence). CDR3 size: 14 residues. The CDR3 DNA is TGTGCTAGCAGCTTAAAGAGTTTTCGGGAGACCCAGTACTTC. This translates into CASSLKSFRETQYF.

The V and J genes are TRBV7-2 and TRBJ2-1, with D perhaps matching TRBD1 (5 bases). V gave up 5 bases and J gave up 9 bases, with 26 bases separating them. Germline assignment: CDR1 SGHTA and CDR2 FQGNSA. The CDR3 sequence is 17 residues long. Here the CDR3 DNA reads TGTGCCAGCAGCCTGTCACTGGCTTCTGGGGCCGCAGGTGAGCAGTTCTTC. It translates to CASSLSLASGAAGEQFF.

This clonotype showed up just a few times. The chain recombines TRBV5-1 with TRBJ1-1; D not resolved. Germline V gives CDR1 SGHRS, CDR2 YFSETQ. This CDR3 contains 12 residues. The V end was cut by 7 bases, the J end by 4 bases, with 11 bases between. The CDR3 protein is CASSRSGTEAFF. CDR3 nucleotide sequence: TGCGCCAGCTCCCGAAGCGGCACTGAAGCTTTCTTT.

The chain is built from TRBV5-1 and TRBJ1-6; D not certain. Per the germline V gene, CDR1 is SGHRS and CDR2 is YFSETQ. V gave up 0 bases and J gave up 5 bases, with 9 bases separating them. The CDR3 contains 15 residues. Here the CDR3 DNA reads TGCGCCAGCAGCTTGGTAGGCGGGAATAATTCACCCCTCCACTTT. Translation gives CASSLVGGNNSPLHF.

This clonotype has ten or more counts. This rearrangement joins TRBV7-6 to TRBJ2-3; D is unclear. V was pared by 3 bases and J by 0 bases, with 13 bases between. In germline, CDR1 is SGHVS, CDR2 FNYEAQ. This CDR3 has 16 amino acids. Here the CDR3 reads CASSFRAERSTDTQYF. The CDR3, as DNA: TGTGCCAGCAGCTTTAGGGCGGAAAGAAGCACAGATACGCAGTATTTT.

In regard to this clonotype: This may stem from a read error, because a much larger clone lies one nucleotide away. The chain employs TRBV10-3 and TRBJ2-7, with 8 bases matching TRBD1. Germline CDR1 reads ENHRY; CDR2 reads SYGVKD. The CDR3 loop spans 18 amino acids. The trim removed 3 bases at V and 7 bases at J, leaving 20 bases unmatched. CDR3 residues: CAISDPTGVGSSYNEQYF. In DNA form, the CDR3 reads TGTGCCATCAGTGACCCGACAGGGGTGGGAAGCTCCTACAATGAGCAGTACTTC.

At least ten counts were recorded for this clonotype. This chain uses TRBV11-1 with TRBJ2-5; maybe TRBD2 (6 bases). V was shortened by 3 bases and J by 0 bases, with 17 bases between the two germline ends. Germline CDR1 is SGHAT and CDR2 is FQDESV (reference sequence). This CDR3 is built from 17 residues. This CDR3 is CASSFGGTNNNQETQYF. For the CDR3, the DNA is TGTGCCAGCAGCTTCGGAGGGACGAATAATAACCAAGAGACCCAGTACTTC. Drawing the rest from reference TRBV11-1 and TRBJ2-5, the complete variable domain is EAEVAQSPRYKITEKSQAVAFWCDPISGHATLYWYRQILGQGPELLVQFQDESVVDDSQLPKDRFSAERLKGVDSTLKIQPAELGDSAMYLCASSFGGTNNNQETQYFGPGTRLLVL.

This clonotype was found many times. The chain is built from TRBV4-2 and TRBJ2-1; 10 bases line up with TRBD2. The germline V gene encodes CDR1 LGHNA and CDR2 YNFKEQ. CDR3 length equals 16 residues. The trim removed 2 bases at V and 7 bases at J, leaving 8 bases unmatched. The CDR3 nucleotides read TGTGCCAGCAGCCAAATACCTAGCGGGGGACAAAATGAGCAGTTCTTC. Translating it yields CASSQIPSGGQNEQFF.

This clonotype was detected ten times or more. The rearrangement joins TRBV9 to TRBJ1-2, with 7 bases aligning to TRBD1. With 0 bases clipped from V and 6 bases from J, the junction kept 11 bases outside the gene matches. The length of the CDR3 is 16 residues. The germline V gene has CDR1 SGDLS and CDR2 YYNGEE. The CDR3 is CASSVGFWQGENGYTF. The CDR3 DNA reads TGTGCCAGCAGCGTAGGATTTTGGCAGGGGGAGAATGGCTACACCTTC.

On this clonotype: This may stem from a read error, because a much larger clone lies one nucleotide away. The V call is TRBV11-2, the J call TRBJ2-5, with D possibly TRBD1 on 6 matching bases. CDR3 length equals 14 residues. Per the germline V gene, CDR1 is SGHAT and CDR2 is FQNNGV. Trimming left V 4 bases short and J 11 bases short, with 20 bases between. The CDR3 spells CASSYQGIYNEQYF. CDR3 nucleotides: TGTGCCAGCAGCTACCAGGGGATCTACAATGAGCAGTACTTC.

This clonotype appeared once. A much larger clone is a single base away; this may be a read error. This sequence joins TRBV20-1 and TRBJ1-1, with 7 bases aligning to TRBD1. The ends lost 4 bases at V and 1 base at J; junction bases unmatched: 9. Germline CDR1 and CDR2: DFQATT and SNEGSKA (reference sequence). The CDR3 runs to 15 residues. CDR3: CSAISTTGRNTEAFF. In nucleotides, the CDR3 is TGCAGTGCTATATCCACGACAGGGAGGAACACTGAAGCTTTCTTT.

This clonotype was counted many times. V is TRBV5-1 and J is TRBJ2-1; 8 bases align to TRBD2. This CDR3 spans 15 amino acids. In germline, CDR1 is SGHRS, CDR2 YFSETQ. J lost 5 bases, V lost 3 bases, and 7 bases had no gene match. CDR3 sequence reads: CASSSLGAGDNEQFF. The CDR3 nucleotides are TGCGCCAGCAGCTCCTTAGGAGCGGGGGACAATGAGCAGTTCTTC.

This clonotype was seen at least ten times. The chain is built from TRBV7-6 and TRBJ2-2; D call uncertain. Germline assignment: CDR1 SGHVS and CDR2 FNYEAQ. This CDR3 has 15 amino acids. Trimming stripped 1 base from V and 0 bases from J, with 6 bases between. The CDR3 here is CASSLGHSNTGELFF. As DNA, the CDR3 is TGTGCCAGCAGCTTAGGACACTCGAACACCGGGGAGCTGTTTTTT.

This clonotype was seen a handful of times. This chain uses TRBV13 with TRBJ2-2, with D uncertain. V was trimmed by 4 bases and J by 6 bases, leaving 9 bases between them. CDR3 length: 13 amino acids. CDR1 is PRHDT and CDR2 is FYEKMQ in the germline V gene (reference sequence). CDR3 region: CASSYRAAGELFF. The CDR3 DNA follows: TGTGCCAGCAGCTATCGGGCTGCCGGGGAGCTGTTTTTT.